This T cell receptor (beta chain) was documented in a study of T cells in Graves' hyperthyroidism and ophthalmopathy. Looking at the study overall: It was at initial diagnosis, before any treatment, that peripheral blood was collected. Whole-study findings and limits: Blood also showed most of the thyroid clonotypes that were expanded above 0.001.

Subjects with ophthalmopathy showed a Clinical Activity Score no lower than 3, a NOSPECS grade no lower than 4, and a duration shorter than 3 months. V lost 7 bases and J lost 3; bases outside the gene matches: 9. This CDR3 spans 15 amino acids. The germline gives CDR1 SGHRS, CDR2 YFSETQ. Regions amplified from RNA transcripts were the TCR beta CDR3 regions. With the HTBI primer set, the TCR CDR3 went through a first round of RT-PCR. TCRdb used MiXCR to reprocess the multiplex PCR reads, holding one entry per CDR3 protein. The sample has around 300,000 distinct CDR3 sequences, about 20% seen once; the top ten hold under 65%. This clonotype was seen repeatedly, ten times or more. What it binds is not known.

The sample was blood. This chain connects TRBV5-1 to TRBJ2-2, with 7 positions matching TRBD1. This receptor was taken from a man under 40 with Graves' ophthalmopathy. This CDR3 is CASSAGTAYTGELFF. For the CDR3, the DNA is TGCGCCAGCTCCGCCGGGACAGCTTACACCGGGGAGCTGTTTTTT.